A single sample is the source of the 25 T cell receptor beta chains below, sequenced in a study of glioma-infiltrating T cells. Amplification of TCR alpha and beta CDR3 regions from RNA used iRepertoire nested multiplex PCR. TCRdb independently ran MiXCR on the multiplex PCR reads; one entry per CDR3 protein. The profile shows approximately 88,000 distinct CDR3 sequences, about 23% of them singletons. The source material was glioma tissue, nonneoplastic brain tissue, or PBMCs (not recorded which). The origin of the receptors is a human donor with low-grade glioma or glioblastoma, undergoing nonglioma brain surgery, or in good health (not recorded which).

This clonotype was seen many times. The chain uses TRBV5-4 and TRBJ2-7, with D tentatively TRBD1 (6 bases). CDR1 and CDR2 (germline): SGHNT, YYREEE (reference sequence). The CDR3 runs 15 residues. Between the trimmed V and J ends, which lost 4 bases and 6 bases, there was a span of 20 bases. The CDR3 loop reads CASSLPSGEGSEQYF. In nucleotides, the CDR3 is TGTGCCAGCAGCCTACCCTCAGGGGAAGGAAGCGAGCAGTACTTC.

The V gene is TRBV5-6, the J gene TRBJ1-1; weak D call: TRBD1 (6 bases). This CDR3 spans 17 amino acids. Between the trimmed V and J ends, which lost 3 bases and 0 bases, there was a span of 18 bases. Germline V lookup: CDR1 SGHDT, CDR2 YYEEEE. The DNA of the CDR3 is TGTGCCAGCAGCTCATGGACAGTCCTTCGGGTGAACACTGAAGCTTTCTTT. It translates to CASSSWTVLRVNTEAFF. Together with reference TRBV5-6 and TRBJ1-1, the CDR3 gives the full variable domain: DAGVTQSPTHLIKTRGQQVTLRCSPKSGHDTVSWYQQALGQGPQFIFQYYEEEERQRGNFPDRFSGHQFPNYSSELNVNALLLGDSALYLCASSSWTVLRVNTEAFFGQGTRLTVV.

This chain uses TRBV11-2 with TRBJ2-7; weak D call: TRBD1 (7 bases). Per germline, CDR1 SGHAT and CDR2 FQNNGV. Trimming shortened V by 3 bases and J by 2 bases, and 14 bases separated the two germline ends. The CDR3 covers 15 residues. CDR3 coding DNA: TGTGCCAGCAGCTTTGGGCGGGACAGAGCCTACGAGCAGTACTTC. This codes for CASSFGRDRAYEQYF. Full variable domain (rest looked up from reference TRBV11-2 and TRBJ2-7): EAGVAQSPRYKIIEKRQSVAFWCNPISGHATLYWYQQILGQGPKLLIQFQNNGVVDDSQLPKDRFSAERLKGVDSTLKIQPAKLEDSAVYLCASSFGRDRAYEQYFGPGTRLTVT.

As regards this clonotype: A read error may be the cause here, since a much bigger clone is one base away. The J gene is TRBJ2-3, the V gene TRBV30; 8 bases line up with TRBD1. Germline loops: CDR1 GTSNPN, CDR2 SVGIG (reference sequence). The ends lost 5 bases at V and 6 bases at J; junction bases unmatched: 7. This CDR3 is built from 13 residues. The CDR3 DNA is TGTGCCTGGGACAGGGGAACAAGGGATACGCAGTATTTT. It is translated as CAWDRGTRDTQYF.

This clonotype was seen at least ten times. The rearrangement links TRBV7-8 to TRBJ2-1; D call uncertain. The CDR3 has 13 residues. The germline V and J ends were trimmed by 5 bases and 6 bases, with 11 bases remaining between them. Germline V gene lookup returns CDR1 SGHVS and CDR2 FQNEAQ. The chain's CDR3 is CASSRARFNEQFF. The CDR3 bases are TGTGCCAGCAGCCGAGCGAGATTCAATGAGCAGTTCTTC.

This clonotype was seen at least ten times. The V gene is TRBV12-3 or TRBV12-4, the J gene TRBJ1-1; D gene unclear. The CDR3 consists of 13 residues. V gave up 3 bases and J gave up 4 bases, with 9 bases separating them. The CDR3 protein is CASSLKGVTEAFF. CDR3 in DNA: TGTGCCAGCAGTTTGAAGGGCGTCACTGAAGCTTTCTTT.

The sample holds many counts of this clonotype. The chain links TRBV20-1 to TRBJ1-5, with D uncertain. The CDR3 contains 15 residues. With 2 bases removed from V and 2 bases from J, the gap between germline ends came to 13 bases. The V gene's germline CDR1 is DFQATT and CDR2 SNEGSKA (reference sequence). The CDR3 DNA is TGCAGTGCTAGAAGCTCTGCTTGGGGCAATCAGCCCCAGCATTTT. This codes for CSARSSAWGNQPQHF.

This clonotype was seen only once. This may stem from a read error, because a much larger clone lies one nucleotide away. The rearrangement uses TRBV18 and TRBJ1-4; TRBD1 aligns across 9 bases. CDR1 is KGHSH, CDR2 LQKENI, per germline. This CDR3 is 15 amino acids long. This chain's CDR3 is CASSPLTGGREKLIF. The CDR3, as DNA: TGTGCCAGCTCACCGTTAACAGGGGGCCGTGAAAAACTGATTTTT.

The rearrangement joins TRBV20-1 to TRBJ2-3, with TRBD2 as a possible D gene (5 bases). V lost 4 bases and J lost 6, with 23 bases in between. The CDR3 is 16 residues long. Germline V gene data show CDR1 as DFQATT and CDR2 as SNEGSKA (reference sequence). CDR3 sequence (DNA): TGCAGTGCTATTCTGGTGTACGGGTCTAGCAAGGATACGCAGTATTTT. Translated, it gives CSAILVYGSSKDTQYF.

In this sample, this clonotype is medium-sized (0.01 to 0.1%). The junction departs from germline at one end; a sequencing error may be responsible. J is TRBJ1-1 and V is TRBV4-1; D is undetermined. Per germline, CDR1 MGHRA and CDR2 YSYEKL. The CDR3 totals 13 residues. The CDR3 DNA is TGTGCCAGCAGTTTAGGACCGAACACTGAAGCTTTCTTT. Translating it yields CASSLGPNTEAFF.

Concerning this clonotype itself: A read error may be the cause here, since a much bigger clone is one base away. The genes are TRBV19 and TRBJ1-5, with D perhaps matching TRBD1 (5 bases). The CDR3 length is 14 residues. Trimming left V 7 bases short and J 2 bases short, with 12 bases between. Germline V gives CDR1 LNHDA, CDR2 SQIVND (reference sequence). CDR3 in amino acids: CASNTRGGNQPQHF. The CDR3 DNA is TGTGCCAGTAATACTCGGGGCGGCAATCAGCCCCAGCATTTT.

This clonotype was detected many times. This rearrangement joins TRBV7-8 to TRBJ2-7, with 8 bases matching TRBD1. Germline CDR1 SGHVS, CDR2 FQNEAQ. This CDR3 has 16 amino acids. V was clipped by 2 bases and J by 4 bases; unmatched bases: 10. CDR3 DNA sequence: TGTGCCAGCAGCTTACATGGGGACAGGTGGGATTACGAGCAGTACTTC. This sequence encodes CASSLHGDRWDYEQYF. Full variable domain (remainder filled in from reference TRBV7-8 and TRBJ2-7): GAGVSQSPRYKVAKRGQDVALRCDPISGHVSLFWYQQALGQGPEFLTYFQNEAQLDKSGLPSDRFFAERPEGSVSTLKIQRTQQEDSAVYLCASSLHGDRWDYEQYFGPGTRLTVT.

In this sample, this clonotype turned up many times. The J gene is TRBJ2-7, the V gene TRBV7-2; 11 bases are a match to TRBD1. The CDR3 runs to 17 residues. Unmatched junction bases numbered 6, after V lost 1 base and J lost 1 base. Germline V lookup: CDR1 SGHTA, CDR2 FQGNSA. The CDR3 here is CASSLGGQGAGSYEQYF. Written as DNA, the CDR3 is TGTGCCAGCAGCTTAGGAGGACAGGGGGCGGGTTCCTACGAGCAGTACTTC.

In regard to this clonotype: A much more abundant neighbour one base away suggests this may be a read error. CDR3 protein: CATSSAGRASLFEQYF. The CDR3, as DNA: TGTGCCACCAGCAGCGCCGGTCGGGCGTCGCTATTCGAGCAGTACTTC. V and J are TRBV15 and TRBJ2-7; D gene unclear. Trimming shortened V by 3 bases and J by 6 bases, and 21 bases separated the two germline ends. The CDR3 runs 16 residues. Germline CDR1 LNHNV, CDR2 YYDKDF (reference sequence). Drawing the rest from reference TRBV15 and TRBJ2-7, the complete variable domain is DAMVIQNPRYQVTQFGKPVTLSCSQTLNHNVMYWYQQKSSQAPKLLFHYYDKDFNNEADTPDNFQSRRPNTSFCFLDIRSPGLGDTAMYLCATSSAGRASLFEQYFGPGTRLTVT.

The chain is built from TRBV20-1 and TRBJ2-5, with D tentatively TRBD2 (5 bases). The CDR3 is 15 residues long. Trimming left V 5 bases short and J 8 bases short, with 24 bases between. Looked up from germline, CDR1 is DFQATT and CDR2 is SNEGSKA (reference sequence). The CDR3 region is CSAPTSRDPRDTQYF. The CDR3 bases are TGCAGTGCTCCAACAAGCCGTGACCCCCGGGATACCCAGTACTTC.

In its sample, this clonotype was seen many times. The chain carries TRBV6-2 or TRBV6-3 and TRBJ2-1; D remains unclear. V dropped 6 bases and J dropped 10 bases, with 13 bases sitting between them. Germline CDR1 is MNHEY and CDR2 is SVGEGT. The CDR3 contains 12 residues. The CDR3 DNA reads TGTGCCAGCAGGTATAGGTCGAACGAGCAGTTCTTC. This gives the protein CASRYRSNEQFF.

The CDR3 DNA reads as TGCGCCAGCAGTCAGGCGGGACAGGGTCGCGAGCAGTACTTC. Translated: CASSQAGQGREQYF. This sequence joins TRBV5-1 and TRBJ2-7, with 9 bases that match TRBD1. Germline assignment: CDR1 SGHRS and CDR2 YFSETQ. The CDR3 has 14 residues. The J segment lost 6 bases and the V segment lost 5 bases, leaving 9 bases of the junction unmatched.

The V and J genes are TRBV18 and TRBJ2-7, with D perhaps TRBD1 (7 bases). CDR3 length: 15 amino acids. The germline gives CDR1 KGHSH, CDR2 LQKENI. Trimming cost V 2 bases and J 2 bases, with 13 bases left between them. CDR3 loop: CASSPGGTEAYEQYF. The CDR3 DNA follows: TGTGCCAGCTCACCAGGCGGGACAGAGGCCTACGAGCAGTACTTC.

This clonotype was seen ten or more times. The rearrangement joins TRBV12-3 or TRBV12-4 to TRBJ2-3; D might be TRBD2 (5 bases). The CDR3 sequence is 15 residues long. The germline V and J ends were trimmed by 1 base and 2 bases, with 10 bases remaining between them. CDR3 in DNA: TGTGCCAGCAGTTTAGTGATCGGGGACACAGATACGCAGTATTTT. Its protein product is CASSLVIGDTDTQYF.

This clonotype occurred many times. This chain joins TRBV6-2 or TRBV6-3 and TRBJ2-1; D is undetermined. V was trimmed by 0 bases and J by 6 bases, leaving 6 bases between them. This CDR3 is built from 13 residues. In germline, CDR1 is MNHEY, CDR2 SVGEGT. As DNA, the CDR3 is TGTGCCAGCAGTTACTCAGTAACCAATGAGCAGTTCTTC. This gives the protein CASSYSVTNEQFF.

As regards this clonotype: An end of the junction differs from the germline gene, which may be a read error. The CDR3 here is CSASTPNREGVNF. CDR3 nucleotide sequence: TGCAGTGCTAGTACCCCTAACAGGGAAGGCGTTAACTTC. V is TRBV20-1 and J is TRBJ2-1, with D possibly being TRBD1 (6 bases). CDR3 length: 13 residues. Germline CDR1 DFQATT, CDR2 SNEGSKA (reference sequence).

The chain has TRBV18 and TRBJ1-2; maybe TRBD1 (5 bases). CDR1 and CDR2 from the germline V gene are KGHSH and LQKENI. V was pared by 1 base and J by 10 bases, with 19 bases between. The CDR3 extends over 15 amino acids. CDR3 DNA sequence: TGTGCCAGCTCACCACTATCAGGACAAGGCTATAACTACACCTTC. This translates into CASSPLSGQGYNYTF.

This chain connects TRBV5-1 to TRBJ1-6, with 8 nucleotides matching TRBD1. In germline, CDR1 is SGHRS, CDR2 YFSETQ. After removal of 3 bases from V and 11 bases from J, the junction contained 13 bases not matched to a gene. The CDR3 is 16 residues long. The CDR3 spells CASSSDHPTGATPLHF. CDR3 coding DNA: TGCGCCAGCAGCTCCGACCACCCGACAGGGGCGACACCCCTCCACTTT.

Only a few counts were recorded for this clonotype. A much larger clone lies a single base off, so this may be a read error. The chain employs TRBV25-1 and TRBJ1-1; no reliable D call. The germline V gene encodes CDR1 MGHDK and CDR2 SYGVNS. CDR3 length: 13 amino acids. Written as DNA, the CDR3 is TGTGCCAGCAGTGGGCAGGTATTGACTGGAGCTTTCTTT. It is translated as CASSGQVLTGAFF.

This clonotype was observed many times. The genes are TRBV6-1 and TRBJ2-7; D may be TRBD1 (6 bases). Trimming pared 7 bases from V and 2 bases from J, leaving 21 bases between. The CDR3 covers 16 residues. Germline V lookup: CDR1 MNHNS, CDR2 SASEGT. CDR3 coding DNA: TGTGCCAGCACCACCACGACAGGTCGGTGGGCCTACGAGCAGTACTTC. As protein: CASTTTTGRWAYEQYF.